This record covers a single T cell receptor (beta chain). As processed by the authors: Amplification of reference gene primers was used by the study to estimate nucleated cell counts. Profiled with immunoSEQ multiplex PCR; TCRdb holds only in-frame clones, not every one. V and J calls and clone size follow that table, whereas D and trimming were derived from the DNA. This sample yields a few hundred thousand clones, of which about 89% are seen a single time; 8% to 13% belongs to the top ten. Germline CDR1 and CDR2: LNHDA and SQIVND (reference sequence). The V gene end was trimmed by 6 bases and the J gene end by 1 base; junction bases not matched to a gene: 6. The CDR3 runs to 14 residues. Seattle cases were enrolled at active infection and followed longitudinally. The sample originates from a study of blood T cell repertoires in COVID-19. Across the whole study: Both acute and convalescent COVID-19 samples were obtained from the United States, Italy and Spain. Sources were T cells, B-cell-depleted T cells, or PBMCs; the material itself was cDNA or gDNA.

The sequence was obtained from a woman aged 30 to 39 with COVID-19, enrolled during active disease. The sample comprised peripheral blood. The gene calls are TRBV19 and TRBJ2-7, with TRBD1 matching 7 bases. The CDR3 region is CASSPTGRSYEQYF. CDR3 nucleotides: TGTGCCAGTAGCCCGACAGGGCGATCCTACGAGCAGTACTTC.